These 30 T cell receptor beta chains were all obtained from the same sample, sequenced in a study of T cell responses to AZD1222 COVID-19 vaccine. Some clones are missing from TCRdb's copy, which holds only in-frame ones; the method was immunoSEQ multiplex PCR. The sample lists approximately 80,000 clones, about nine tenths occurring once. Sequencing was performed on peripheral blood, taken 28 days after the second AZD1222 dose. The receptors here all came from an adult who received the AZD1222 COVID-19 vaccine.

As concerns this clone: At one of its ends the junction is not consistent with the germline gene, which may arise from a read error. The J gene is TRBJ1-5, the V gene TRBV10-1; the D is unclear. Germline loops: CDR1 WNHNN, CDR2 SYGVQD (reference sequence). There are 12 residues in the CDR3. The CDR3 is CASSGPPTTGRF. CDR3 bases: TGCGCCAGCAGTGGGCCCCCGACGACGGGCCGTTTT.

This sequence joins TRBV5-1 and TRBJ2-3; D is perhaps TRBD1 or TRBD2 (6 bases each). CDR3 length: 13 amino acids. V was cut by 6 bases and J by 6 bases, with 14 bases left in between. Germline CDR1 SGHRS, CDR2 YFSETQ. The CDR3 here is CASKAGQWDTQYF. The CDR3, as DNA: TGCGCCAGCAAGGCGGGACAATGGGATACGCAGTATTTT.

This clone was picked up a small number of times. The V and J genes are TRBV24-1 and TRBJ2-1; no clear D. The germline CDR1 and CDR2 sequences are KGHDR and SFDVKD. CDR3 length: 12 residues. V lost 3 bases, J lost 15 bases, and 14 bases lay in between. The CDR3 protein is CATSDDGLKTFF. CDR3 in DNA: TGTGCCACCAGTGATGACGGGCTTAAGACGTTCTTC.

This chain links TRBV7-2 with TRBJ2-7, with D possibly being TRBD2 (6 bases). This CDR3 comprises 15 residues. The V end was cut by 4 bases, the J end by 3 bases, with 16 bases between. CDR1 and CDR2 (germline): SGHTA, FQGNSA. In DNA form, the CDR3 reads TGTGCCAGCAGCTCCCGGGACTCCAACGACTACGAGCAGTACTTC. It translates to CASSSRDSNDYEQYF.

This clone was observed a single time. The chain carries TRBV11-1 and TRBJ2-1; D unresolved. Germline CDR1 is SGHAT and CDR2 is FQDESV (reference sequence). The CDR3 consists of 12 residues. The ends were cut back, 2 bases at V and 10 bases at J, with 9 bases in the middle. The CDR3 is CASSLTGAEQFF. The CDR3 bases are TGTGCCAGCAGCTTAACCGGAGCGGAGCAGTTCTTC.

In this sample, this clone turned up a few times. The chain employs TRBV5-4 and TRBJ2-5; maybe TRBD1 (5 bases). The germline V and J ends were trimmed by 2 bases and 2 bases, with 16 bases remaining between them. Germline CDR1 is SGHNT and CDR2 is YYREEE (reference sequence). The CDR3 length is 16 residues. The CDR3 DNA follows: TGTGCCAGCAGCTTCTACAGGTTGTCCGGGCAAGAGACCCAGTACTTC. Its translation is CASSFYRLSGQETQYF.

V is TRBV5-1 and J is TRBJ2-5, with 11 bases matching TRBD1. The germline V gene has CDR1 SGHRS and CDR2 YFSETQ. J was trimmed by 1 base and V by 2 bases; bases with no gene match: 1. The CDR3 is made up of 15 amino acids. The CDR3 spells CASSLGTGGQETQYF. The CDR3 bases are TGCGCCAGCAGCTTAGGGACAGGGGGCCAAGAGACCCAGTACTTC.

The chain combines TRBV19 with TRBJ1-1; 7 bases fit TRBD1. The germline CDR1 and CDR2 sequences are LNHDA and SQIVND (reference sequence). Losses at the gene ends were 3 bases for V and 5 bases for J; bases not matched to a gene: 3. The CDR3 length is 13 residues. CDR3 loop: CASSMGRGTEAFF. CDR3 nucleotide sequence: TGTGCCAGTAGTATGGGCAGGGGGACTGAAGCTTTCTTT.

The CDR3 protein is CASSRNRVGTEAFF. The CDR3 DNA reads TGTGCCAGCAGCCGAAACAGGGTTGGCACTGAAGCTTTCTTT. The V gene is TRBV11-2, the J gene TRBJ1-1; D possibly corresponds to TRBD1 (6 bases). V was pared by 5 bases and J by 4 bases, with 14 bases between. From germline, CDR1 is SGHAT and CDR2 FQNNGV. The CDR3 totals 14 residues.

The sample holds a few counts of this clone. The rearrangement links TRBV30 to TRBJ2-7; D uncertain. The length of the CDR3 is 11 residues. Germline V gives CDR1 GTSNPN, CDR2 SVGIG (reference sequence). The V and J ends lost 4 bases and 7 bases respectively, with 11 bases between them. Here the CDR3 reads CAWTGLREQYF. The DNA for the CDR3 is TGTGCCTGGACAGGCCTACGGGAGCAGTACTTC.

The chain employs TRBV6-5 and TRBJ2-1; 7 bases are shared with TRBD1. The CDR3 runs 14 residues. Germline values: CDR1 MNHEY, CDR2 SVGAGI. V shed 7 bases and J 6 bases; nucleotides not matched to a gene: 9. The CDR3 loop reads CASMRGPGGNEQFF. DNA for the CDR3: TGTGCCAGCATGAGAGGGCCAGGGGGCAATGAGCAGTTCTTC.

The chain combines TRBV15 with TRBJ2-3, with unresolved D. With 6 bases removed from V and 1 base from J, the gap between germline ends came to 23 bases. Per germline, CDR1 LNHNV and CDR2 YYDKDF (reference sequence). The CDR3 contains 18 residues. CDR3 protein: CATSLSLIAPARTDTQYF. CDR3 bases: TGTGCCACCAGTTTGAGTTTAATTGCTCCGGCCCGCACAGATACGCAGTATTTT.

V is TRBV9 and J is TRBJ2-3; D not certain. V was trimmed by 1 base and J by 0 bases, leaving 3 bases between them. There are 13 residues in the CDR3. From germline, CDR1 is SGDLS and CDR2 YYNGEE. Here the CDR3 reads CASSVSSTDTQYF. CDR3 DNA sequence: TGTGCCAGCAGCGTATCTAGCACAGATACGCAGTATTTT.

The chain uses TRBV12-1 and TRBJ1-5. TRBV12-1 is given as a pseudogene. The CDR3 loop spans 16 amino acids. This CDR3 is CASSGRGHDSNQPQHF. In DNA, the CDR3 is TGTGCCAGCAGCGGGAGGGGGCACGATAGCAATCAGCCCCAGCATTTT.

J is TRBJ1-4 and V is TRBV5-5; 9 bases line up with TRBD1. V lost 3 bases to trimming and J lost 7 bases; unmatched junction nucleotides: 13. The CDR3 contains 17 residues. Germline CDR1 and CDR2: SGHKS and YYEKEE (reference sequence). CDR3 loop: CASSSRVQGAVSEKLFF. CDR3 coding DNA: TGTGCCAGCAGCTCCCGAGTACAGGGGGCAGTCAGTGAAAAACTGTTTTTT.

The V gene is TRBV20-1, the J gene TRBJ2-3; no clear D. The V end lost 6 bases, the J end lost 6 bases, and 10 bases lay between the germline ends. The CDR3 is 11 residues long. Germline V gene sequence: CDR1 DFQATT, CDR2 SNEGSKA (reference sequence). CDR3 DNA: TGCAGTGCCCAGAGGTCGGATACGCAGTATTTT. Protein sequence: CSAQRSDTQYF.

This sequence joins TRBV18 and TRBJ1-2; 8 nucleotides agree with TRBD1. This CDR3 is 14 amino acids long. Germline CDR1 reads KGHSH; CDR2 reads LQKENI. Trimming at V came to 1 base and at J to 5 bases, leaving 3 bases not matched to a gene. CDR3 bases: TGTGCCAGCTCACCACGAACAGGGGGATATGGCTACACCTTC. Translation gives CASSPRTGGYGYTF.

The chain carries TRBV6-1 and TRBJ1-1, with D unclear. V was trimmed by 3 bases and J by 5 bases, leaving 7 bases between them. Germline V gene sequence: CDR1 MNHNS, CDR2 SASEGT. This CDR3 contains 12 residues. The CDR3 here is CASSDWDTEAFF. The DNA of the CDR3 is TGTGCCAGCAGTGATTGGGATACTGAAGCTTTCTTT.

This sequence joins TRBV19 and TRBJ1-1; 12 bases are a match to TRBD1. The germline CDR1 and CDR2 sequences are LNHDA and SQIVND (reference sequence). This CDR3 comprises 14 residues. Trimming cost V 9 bases and J 5 bases; bases outside gene matches: 7. CDR3 coding DNA: TGTGCCAGCCGGGACAGGGGGCGAGGGACTGAAGCTTTCTTT. This encodes CASRDRGRGTEAFF.

The genes are TRBV19 and TRBJ1-5, with 10 bases aligning to TRBD1. V trimming: 7 bases; J trimming: 4 bases; junction bases outside the gene matches: 4. This CDR3 spans 14 amino acids. Germline values: CDR1 LNHDA, CDR2 SQIVND (reference sequence). CDR3 sequence (DNA): TGTGCCAGTATGTGGACAGGGGGGAATCAGCCCCAGCATTTT. This sequence encodes CASMWTGGNQPQHF.

This clone has a single count. This chain joins TRBV9 and TRBJ2-3; no clear D. The CDR3 is 14 amino acids. The V gene lost 0 bases and the J gene lost 5 bases, with 10 bases spanning the gap. The germline V gene encodes CDR1 SGDLS and CDR2 YYNGEE. The CDR3 bases are TGTGCCAGCAGCGTAGGTTACAGTCAAGATACGCAGTATTTT. This sequence encodes CASSVGYSQDTQYF.

The chain combines TRBV5-6 with TRBJ1-2, with D perhaps TRBD1 (6 bases). V was clipped by 5 bases and J by 8 bases, with 13 bases between them. Germline V gives CDR1 SGHDT, CDR2 YYEEEE. CDR3 length: 12 residues. Written as DNA, the CDR3 is TGTGCCAGCAGTTCTACAGGGTACGGCTACACCTTC. Protein: CASSSTGYGYTF.

V gene TRBV6-6 combines with J gene TRBJ1-2; 9 bases fit TRBD1. CDR1 and CDR2 from the germline V gene are MNHNY and SVGAGI (reference sequence). This CDR3 spans 15 amino acids. The V gene end was trimmed by 6 bases and the J gene end by 8 bases; junction bases not matched to a gene: 13. DNA for the CDR3: TGTGCCAGCAGAACCCCGACAGGGGGGGTCTGGGGCTACACCTTC. Protein sequence: CASRTPTGGVWGYTF.

CDR3 residues: CASSRAGRNTEAFF. The CDR3 nucleotides are TGTGCCAGCAGCCGAGCCGGCAGGAACACTGAAGCTTTCTTT. V gene TRBV11-1 combines with J gene TRBJ1-1; D gene uncertain. Per germline, CDR1 SGHAT and CDR2 FQDESV (reference sequence). The CDR3 spans 14 residues. The ends were cut back, 5 bases at V and 1 base at J, with 11 bases in the middle. Full variable domain (outside the CDR3, taken from reference TRBV11-1 and TRBJ1-1): EAEVAQSPRYKITEKSQAVAFWCDPISGHATLYWYRQILGQGPELLVQFQDESVVDDSQLPKDRFSAERLKGVDSTLKIQPAELGDSAMYLCASSRAGRNTEAFFGQGTRLTVV.

The chain couples TRBV5-4 to TRBJ1-2; 10 bases are a match to TRBD1. The CDR3 is made up of 16 amino acids. Trimming cost V 4 bases and J 4 bases; bases outside gene matches: 10. Germline V gene lookup returns CDR1 SGHNT and CDR2 YYREEE (reference sequence). The chain's CDR3 is CASSRRQGARGYGYTF. The CDR3 coding sequence is TGTGCCAGCAGCCGCCGACAGGGGGCGCGGGGCTATGGCTACACCTTC.

V gene TRBV10-1 combines with J gene TRBJ2-5; 15 nucleotides line up with TRBD2. Germline assignment: CDR1 WNHNN and CDR2 SYGVQD (reference sequence). Trimming cost V 5 bases and J 6 bases; bases outside gene matches: 10. The CDR3 length is 17 residues. CDR3 sequence: CASSTKGTSGRKKTQYF. CDR3 sequence (DNA): TGCGCCAGCAGTACCAAGGGGACTAGCGGGAGGAAGAAGACCCAGTACTTC.

This clone was found once. The chain couples TRBV19 to TRBJ1-1; D possibly corresponds to TRBD1 (5 bases). Per germline, CDR1 LNHDA and CDR2 SQIVND (reference sequence). Deletions cut 6 bases from V and 0 bases from J, with 11 bases between. This CDR3 spans 14 amino acids. This CDR3 is CASSPTVMNTEAFF. The CDR3 nucleotides read TGTGCCAGTAGCCCGACAGTCATGAACACTGAAGCTTTCTTT.

This rearrangement joins TRBV5-4 to TRBJ1-2; D is unclear. The CDR3 consists of 12 residues. V was cut by 1 base and J by 4 bases, with 5 bases left in between. Germline assignment: CDR1 SGHNT and CDR2 YYREEE (reference sequence). CDR3 amino acids: CASSLLSYGYTF. The CDR3 DNA sequence: TGTGCCAGCAGCTTGCTCAGCTATGGCTACACCTTC.

The chain couples TRBV7-8 to TRBJ2-1; weak D call: TRBD2 (5 bases). The length of the CDR3 is 13 residues. Trimming left V 5 bases short and J 5 bases short, with 10 bases between. CDR1 and CDR2 (germline): SGHVS, FQNEAQ. CDR3 bases: TGTGCCAGCAGCCCCCCTAGCAACAATGAGCAGTTCTTC. Protein product: CASSPPSNNEQFF.

V usage is TRBV4-1 and J usage is TRBJ1-5; 10 bases agree with TRBD1. CDR3 length: 16 amino acids. V shed 0 bases and J 5 bases; nucleotides not matched to a gene: 4. Germline assignment: CDR1 MGHRA and CDR2 YSYEKL. CDR3 amino acids: CASSQEPGQGHQPQHF. The DNA for the CDR3 is TGCGCCAGCAGCCAAGAACCGGGACAGGGGCATCAGCCCCAGCATTTT.